The next 19 T cell receptor beta chains were all read from a single sample in a study of T cell repertoires in cytomegalovirus infection. These receptors lack a known antigen. TCRdb passed the reads through MiXCR, listing each CDR3 protein once. In the table there are a few hundred thousand distinct CDR3 sequences, around 30% of which are singletons. The sample consisted of cultured PBMCs, taken from culture after CMV antigen stimulation. The receptor source for this set is a human donor in good health (CMV status not recorded). Some clones in this sample may be carry-over from other donors' samples.

V is TRBV6-2 or TRBV6-3 and J is TRBJ2-1; 10 bases map to TRBD2. This CDR3 comprises 18 residues. Germline CDR1 is MNHEY and CDR2 is SVGEGT. V lost 6 bases, J lost 0 bases, and 11 bases stayed unmatched. DNA for the CDR3: TGTGCCAGCAGCCATCCGCAAAGCGGGAGGGGCTCCTACAATGAGCAGTTCTTC. Protein product: CASSHPQSGRGSYNEQFF.

This clonotype was seen a single time. V usage is TRBV6-2 or TRBV6-3 and J usage is TRBJ2-1; 9 bases fit TRBD2. Germline V gives CDR1 MNHEY, CDR2 SVGEGT. The CDR3 contains 15 residues. With V trimmed by 7 bases and J by 7 bases, 11 bases remained unmatched. CDR3 nucleotide sequence: TGTGCCAGCAAGAATCCGGGACTAGCTGGGAATGAGCAGTTCTTC. This codes for CASKNPGLAGNEQFF.

The table lists this clonotype with many counts. The junction departs from the called germline gene at one end, perhaps through a read error. The rearrangement links TRBV7-7 to TRBJ2-1; D gene ambiguous. The CDR3 extends over 13 amino acids. Germline values: CDR1 SSHAT, CDR2 FNYEAQ (reference sequence). The CDR3 is CASSSSLANEQFF. The CDR3 nucleotides read TGTGCTAGCAGCTCAAGCCTGGCAAACGAGCAGTTCTTC.

The chain recombines TRBV6-2 or TRBV6-3 with TRBJ2-6; D perhaps matches TRBD2 (5 bases). V was shortened by 10 bases and J by 0 bases, with 25 bases between the two germline ends. Germline CDR1 is MNHEY and CDR2 is SVGEGT. This CDR3 spans 19 amino acids. CDR3: CATSRGQTHFTSGANVLTF. The CDR3 region has the DNA TGTGCCACCTCCCGGGGTCAAACTCACTTTACCTCTGGGGCCAACGTCCTGACTTTC.

The chain joins TRBV6-2 or TRBV6-3 to TRBJ1-5; tentatively, D is TRBD1 (5 bases). The CDR3 extends over 13 amino acids. V was pared by 2 bases and J by 7 bases, with 9 bases between. Per the germline V gene, CDR1 is MNHEY and CDR2 is SVGEGT. Here the CDR3 reads CASSYDSIQPQHF. CDR3 nucleotides: TGTGCCAGCAGTTACGACAGCATCCAGCCCCAGCATTTT.

This clonotype was detected many times. The V and J genes are TRBV7-8 and TRBJ1-4, with D possibly being TRBD1 (5 bases). The CDR3 sequence is 15 residues long. The germline CDR1 and CDR2 sequences are SGHVS and FQNEAQ. The V and J ends lost 5 bases and 0 bases respectively, with 10 bases between them. CDR3 region: CASSPTTATNEKLFF. The CDR3 bases are TGTGCCAGCAGCCCGACGACAGCAACTAATGAAAAACTGTTTTTT.

The chain is built from TRBV28 and TRBJ2-1; TRBD2 matches 7 bases. The CDR3 contains 17 residues. V trimming: 5 bases; J trimming: 1 base; junction bases outside the gene matches: 11. Germline-derived CDR1 and CDR2 are MDHEN and SYDVKM. The CDR3 nucleotides are TGTGCCAGCAGTCCCCTGGGAGGGACGGGTTCCTACAATGAGCAGTTCTTC. This gives the protein CASSPLGGTGSYNEQFF.

The rearrangement links TRBV9 to TRBJ2-1; 8 bases fit TRBD2. The junction had 14 bases not matched to a gene; V was cut back by 4 bases and J by 8 bases. CDR3 length equals 16 residues. Per germline, CDR1 SGDLS and CDR2 YYNGEE. Written as DNA, the CDR3 is TGTGCCAGCAGCCCCCAAGCGAGCGGGAGTATATATGAGCAGTTCTTC. Translating it yields CASSPQASGSIYEQFF. Together with reference TRBV9 and TRBJ2-1, the CDR3 gives the full variable domain: DSGVTQTPKHLITATGQRVTLRCSPRSGDLSVYWYQQSLDQGLQFLIQYYNGEERAKGNILERFSAQQFPDLHSELNLSSLELGDSALYFCASSPQASGSIYEQFFGPGTRLTVL.

This clonotype was seen more than once but under ten times. The rearrangement links TRBV7-6 to TRBJ2-7; 12 bases are a match to TRBD2. CDR1 and CDR2 from the germline V gene are SGHVS and FNYEAQ. V was pared by 5 bases and J by 4 bases, with 6 bases of the junction left unmatched. The CDR3 totals 15 residues. The CDR3 loop reads CASSQTSGSRYEQYF. The CDR3 coding sequence is TGTGCCAGCAGCCAGACTAGCGGGAGTAGGTACGAGCAGTACTTC.

This clonotype was observed at least ten times. This chain links TRBV5-6 with TRBJ2-5; the D is unclear. The germline V and J ends were trimmed by 2 bases and 1 base, with 9 bases remaining between them. CDR1 is SGHDT, CDR2 YYEEEE, per germline. CDR3 size: 14 residues. The CDR3 bases are TGTGCCAGCAGCTTTTCTGGCGGCCAAGAGACCCAGTACTTC. Amino acids: CASSFSGGQETQYF.

This chain connects TRBV6-2 or TRBV6-3 to TRBJ1-2, with TRBD1 matching over 7 bases. The CDR3 covers 14 residues. V shed 5 bases and J 7 bases; nucleotides not matched to a gene: 10. The germline CDR1 and CDR2 sequences are MNHEY and SVGEGT. In nucleotides, the CDR3 is TGTGCCAGCAGTCCTAAATTACAGGGGACTGGCTACACCTTC. Translation: CASSPKLQGTGYTF.

This clonotype was picked up a small number of times. The chain carries TRBV10-3 and TRBJ2-7; D gene uncertain. Germline CDR1 and CDR2: ENHRY and SYGVKD. The CDR3 sequence is 14 residues long. V was cut by 6 bases and J by 0 bases, with 12 bases left in between. The CDR3 region has the DNA TGTGCCATCAGCTCTCCCCTCCGCTCCTACGAGCAGTACTTC. Encoded protein: CAISSPLRSYEQYF.

This chain links TRBV12-3 or TRBV12-4 with TRBJ1-5; 10 positions agree with TRBD1. The CDR3 consists of 18 residues. Trimming removed 6 bases from V and 0 bases from J; junction bases left unmatched: 11. In DNA, the CDR3 is TGTGCCAGCAGCAATGGGACAGGGGCAAACGGTAGCAATCAGCCCCAGCATTTT. Amino acid sequence: CASSNGTGANGSNQPQHF.

This clonotype was picked up a small number of times. An end of the junction does not agree with germline; a read error may underlie this. The chain links TRBV12-3 or TRBV12-4 to TRBJ2-1; D might be TRBD1 or TRBD2, each matching 5 bases. The CDR3 contains 12 residues. CDR3: CASSLGGSDRRF. DNA for the CDR3: TGTGCCAGCAGTTTAGGGGGGTCGGACCGACGCTTC.

The chain is built from TRBV7-3 and TRBJ2-3, with 13 bases lining up with TRBD2. V shed 2 bases, J shed 4 bases, and the junction held 9 bases outside the gene matches. The CDR3 extends over 18 amino acids. The germline gives CDR1 SGHTA, CDR2 FQGTGA. In nucleotides, the CDR3 is TGTGCCAGCAGCTTACCCTGGACTAGCGGGAGTCTCGCAGATACGCAGTATTTT. This gives the protein CASSLPWTSGSLADTQYF.

A few counts support this clonotype. CDR3 sequence (DNA): TGTGCCAGCAGTTTAGCACAGACCAACTATGGCTACACCTTC. It encodes CASSLAQTNYGYTF. The chain couples TRBV28 to TRBJ1-2; D unresolved. CDR3 length equals 14 residues. Germline assignment: CDR1 MDHEN and CDR2 SYDVKM. The V and J ends lost 2 bases and 2 bases respectively, with 9 bases between them.

This sequence joins TRBV27 and TRBJ1-5; the D gene is possibly TRBD1 (5 bases). V was shortened by 6 bases and J by 7 bases, with 13 bases between the two germline ends. This CDR3 contains 13 residues. Per the germline V gene, CDR1 is MNHEY and CDR2 is SMNVEV (reference sequence). CDR3 in amino acids: CASSQRQLQPQHF. The CDR3 DNA reads as TGTGCCAGCAGCCAAAGACAGTTACAGCCCCAGCATTTT.

This clonotype was observed a few times. This chain uses TRBV6-5 with TRBJ1-5; D is unclear. This CDR3 has 13 amino acids. V shed 5 bases and J shed 0 bases, with 5 bases lying between them. Germline CDR1 is MNHEY and CDR2 is SVGAGI. The CDR3 DNA reads as TGTGCCAGCAGTAGACTTAGCAATCAGCCCCAGCATTTT. This gives the protein CASSRLSNQPQHF.

The rearrangement joins TRBV7-9 to TRBJ1-1; TRBD1 might be the D (6 bases). Between the trimmed V and J ends, which lost 1 base and 5 bases, there was a span of 14 bases. The CDR3 consists of 15 residues. CDR1 is SEHNR and CDR2 is FQNEAQ in the germline V gene (reference sequence). In nucleotides, the CDR3 is TGTGCCAGCAGCTTAGTAATAGGGGGGGGGACTGAAGCTTTCTTT. Amino acids: CASSLVIGGGTEAFF.